One and the same sample provided the 15 T cell receptor beta chains below, sequenced in a study of Graves' ophthalmopathy and Graves' hyperthyroidism. Amplifying from RNA transcripts, the study obtained TCR beta CDR3 regions. The first round was an RT-PCR with HTBI primers, and the second round was a multiplex PCR. MiXCR, applied by TCRdb to the multiplex PCR reads, yields one record per CDR3 protein. The sample records more than 300,000 distinct CDR3 sequences, 15% being singletons. Sequenced sample: peripheral blood. These receptors originate from a young woman with stable Graves' hyperthyroidism.

The rearrangement uses TRBV4-1 and TRBJ1-2, with TRBD1 matching over 9 bases. With V trimmed by 4 bases and J by 2 bases, 8 bases remained unmatched. The germline V gene encodes CDR1 MGHRA and CDR2 YSYEKL. The length of the CDR3 is 16 residues. The CDR3 reads CASSPSTGGPNYGYTF. DNA of the CDR3: TGCGCCAGCAGCCCAAGCACAGGGGGCCCGAACTATGGCTACACCTTC.

In its sample, this clonotype was seen many times. The chain couples TRBV13 to TRBJ1-2; 7 bases align to TRBD1. The CDR3 sequence is 17 residues long. The ends lost 4 bases at V and 2 bases at J; junction bases unmatched: 13. Looked up from germline, CDR1 is PRHDT and CDR2 is FYEKMQ (reference sequence). The CDR3 sequence: CASSSTLPGQLNYGYTF. CDR3 nucleotide sequence: TGTGCCAGCAGCTCCACTCTACCGGGACAGCTAAACTATGGCTACACCTTC.

This clonotype showed up many times. The chain is built from TRBV2 and TRBJ1-1; a possible D gene is TRBD1 (5 bases). The CDR3 sequence is 14 residues long. Germline V gene sequence: CDR1 SNHLY, CDR2 FYNNEI. V lost 4 bases and J lost 1, with 10 bases in between. The CDR3 loop reads CASSVPGGNTEAFF. CDR3 DNA sequence: TGTGCCAGCAGTGTTCCGGGGGGGAACACTGAAGCTTTCTTT.

As for this clonotype: The final CDR3 position lacks the conserved phenylalanine or tryptophan, pointing to a likely read error. The chain has TRBV6-5 and TRBJ2-7; possibly TRBD1 or TRBD2 for D (5 bases each). V gave up 6 bases and J gave up 3 bases, with 12 bases separating them. The CDR3 loop spans 13 amino acids. Germline V CDR1 and CDR2: MNHEY, SVGAGI. CDR3 nucleotide sequence: TGTGCCAGCAGCTACATGGGGGACTACGAGCAGTACTAC. Its translation: CASSYMGDYEQYY.

This clonotype was counted many times. The chain couples TRBV19 to TRBJ2-7; D may be TRBD2 (5 bases). The V gene's germline CDR1 is LNHDA and CDR2 SQIVND (reference sequence). The CDR3 is made up of 14 amino acids. Trimming shortened V by 5 bases and J by 5 bases, and 16 bases separated the two germline ends. CDR3 in DNA: TGTGCCAGTAGTGGAGACACCTCGAGGGACGAGCAGTACTTC. Translated: CASSGDTSRDEQYF.

This clonotype was seen ten or more times. The chain recombines TRBV29-1 with TRBJ1-2; 7 nucleotides align to TRBD1. Trimming cost V 8 bases and J 2 bases; bases outside gene matches: 14. This CDR3 has 15 residues. Looked up from germline, CDR1 is SQVTM and CDR2 is ANQGSEA. CDR3 loop: CSTNWEGALNYGYTF. The CDR3, as DNA: TGCAGCACCAATTGGGAGGGGGCGCTGAACTATGGCTACACCTTC.

This clonotype was seen ten or more times. The V call is TRBV7-3, the J call TRBJ2-2; 8 bases line up with TRBD2. In germline, CDR1 is SGHTA, CDR2 FQGTGA. J lost 5 bases, V lost 5 bases, and 4 bases had no gene match. The CDR3 runs 14 residues. CDR3 protein: CASSTGRGTGELFF. Written as DNA, the CDR3 is TGTGCCAGCAGCACCGGGAGGGGGACCGGGGAGCTGTTTTTT. Based on the CDR3 plus reference TRBV7-3 and TRBJ2-2, the full variable domain is GAGVSQTPSNKVTEKGKYVELRCDPISGHTALYWYRQSLGQGPEFLIYFQGTGAADDSGLPNDRFFAVRPEGSVSTLKIQRTERGDSAVYLCASSTGRGTGELFFGEGSRLTVL.

The V gene is TRBV13, the J gene TRBJ1-3, with 8 positions matching TRBD1. The CDR3 extends over 16 amino acids. Per germline, CDR1 PRHDT and CDR2 FYEKMQ (reference sequence). The V segment lost 3 bases and the J segment 3 bases; nucleotides outside the gene matches: 7. CDR3 nucleotides: TGTGCCAGCAGCTTCTCAACAGGGGGGAATGGAAACACCATATATTTT. Amino acid sequence: CASSFSTGGNGNTIYF.

This clonotype showed up many times. The chain is built from TRBV19 and TRBJ1-5; possibly TRBD1 for D (6 bases). Trimming took off 9 bases at V and 0 bases at J, with 15 bases between the two ends. The CDR3 runs 15 residues. CDR1 and CDR2 (germline): LNHDA, SQIVND (reference sequence). CDR3 protein: CASIPGTTSNQPQHF. CDR3 bases: TGTGCCAGCATTCCCGGGACAACTAGCAATCAGCCCCAGCATTTT.

V is TRBV28 and J is TRBJ1-5; D is unresolved. The CDR3 loop spans 17 amino acids. CDR1 is MDHEN and CDR2 is SYDVKM in the germline V gene. With 6 bases removed from V and 0 bases from J, the gap between germline ends came to 18 bases. This chain's CDR3 is CASSTFWAEDSNQPQHF. CDR3 coding DNA: TGTGCCAGCAGCACTTTTTGGGCAGAGGATAGCAATCAGCCCCAGCATTTT.

Many counts were recorded for this clonotype. The genes are TRBV6-2 or TRBV6-3 and TRBJ2-7, with D hard to call. The CDR3 covers 14 residues. V was clipped by 2 bases and J by 3 bases, with 11 bases between them. Germline V gene sequence: CDR1 MNHEY, CDR2 SVGEGT. DNA of the CDR3: TGTGCCAGCAGTTACACCACACCCTACTACGAGCAGTACTTC. Residues: CASSYTTPYYEQYF.

Regarding this clonotype: A much larger clone differs by one base, so this may be a read error. This chain joins TRBV27 and TRBJ2-5; the D call may be TRBD1 or TRBD2 (5 bases each). CDR1 and CDR2 from the germline V gene are MNHEY and SMNVEV (reference sequence). This CDR3 spans 14 amino acids. This CDR3 reads CASSALLVSGTKYF. CDR3 bases: TGTGCCAGCAGTGCATTACTAGTTTCTGGGACCAAGTACTTC.

This clonotype showed up many times. The V and J genes are TRBV29-1 and TRBJ1-3; the D is unclear. This CDR3 region has 11 residues. Germline V CDR1 and CDR2: SQVTM, ANQGSEA. V shed 7 bases and J shed 3 bases, with 7 bases lying between them. CDR3 loop: CSGLGGNTIYF. In DNA, the CDR3 is TGCAGCGGGCTCGGTGGAAACACCATATATTTT.

This clonotype occurred many times. V and J are TRBV6-2 or TRBV6-3 and TRBJ1-2, with no clear D. The CDR3 sequence is 16 residues long. The V end was cut by 0 bases, the J end by 1 base, with 12 bases between. Germline V gives CDR1 MNHEY, CDR2 SVGEGT. The CDR3, as DNA: TGTGCCAGCAGTTACTCGTTGGTCAGCCGTAACTATGGCTACACCTTC. Encoded protein: CASSYSLVSRNYGYTF.

This clonotype was recorded many times. The chain is built from TRBV20-1 and TRBJ2-5; 10 bases line up with TRBD2. Germline CDR1 is DFQATT and CDR2 is SNEGSKA (reference sequence). Trimming removed 5 bases from V and 5 bases from J; junction bases left unmatched: 8. The CDR3 totals 14 residues. In nucleotides, the CDR3 is TGCAGTGCTGACCGGACTAGCGGCGAGGAGACCCAGTACTTC. It translates to CSADRTSGEETQYF.